A selection of T cell receptor beta chains follows, all from one sample in a study of blood T cell repertoires in COVID-19. The assay was immunoSEQ multiplex PCR, and TCRdb's table has in-frame clones only and misses some. The sample has 30,000 to 40,000 clones, over 70% seen once; the top ten hold about 3%. Sequenced sample: peripheral blood. These receptors were obtained from an older man with COVID-19, enrolled during active disease. CDR3s include the opening cysteine and the closing phenylalanine or tryptophan. The D gene is left open where the match is weak. The size field is filled for only some rows; it gives once, few, many or a size class.

D,V,size,J,DNA,CDR3
TRBD2,TRBV7-9,NA,TRBJ2-2,TGTGCCAGCAGCTCGCTGCTAGCGGGAGCGAGCGGGACCGGGGAGCTGTTTTTT,CASSSLLAGASGTGELFF
NA,TRBV5-1,few,TRBJ2-1,TGCGCCAGTACCCGGGACTCCTACAATGAGCAGTTCTTC,CASTRDSYNEQFF
TRBD2,TRBV4-3,NA,TRBJ2-7,TGCGCCAGCAGCCAAGTGGGCCCGACTAGCGGGAGCAGTCGCGAGCAGTACTTC,CASSQVGPTSGSSREQYF
NA,TRBV5-6,once,TRBJ2-5,TGTGCCAGCAGCTTGGTGGGTAGCGGACCTCAAGAGACCCAGTACTTC,CASSLVGSGPQETQYF
NA,TRBV5-6,NA,TRBJ1-5,TGTGCCAGCAGCCTCCAGGGAAGGAATCAGCCCCAGCATTTT,CASSLQGRNQPQHF
NA,TRBV6-2/TRBV6-3,NA,TRBJ2-7,TGTGCCAGCAGTTACCCTGGGCCCTACGAGCAGTACTTC,CASSYPGPYEQYF
TRBD1,TRBV4-1,NA,TRBJ2-7,TGCGCCAGCAGCCAAGATCTAACAGGGGATCGAGAGCAGTACTTC,CASSQDLTGDREQYF
NA,TRBV19,NA,TRBJ2-3,TGTGCCAGTAATGCGCCGGGCACAGATACGCAGTATTTT,CASNAPGTDTQYF
TRBD1,TRBV5-4,NA,TRBJ1-2,TGTGCCAGCAGCTTGGGACAGGGGGACCCCTCCTATGGCTACACCTTC,CASSLGQGDPSYGYTF
TRBD1,TRBV5-4,NA,TRBJ2-2,TGTGCCAGCAGCTTGGGACAGGGAAGGAACACCGGGGAGCTGTTTTTT,CASSLGQGRNTGELFF
TRBD2,TRBV9,NA,TRBJ2-1,TGTGCCAGCAGCGTAGAAGGGACTAGCGGGAGGGCCTACAATGAGCAGTTCTTC,CASSVEGTSGRAYNEQFF
TRBD1,TRBV18,NA,TRBJ2-3,TGTGCCAGCTCACCCCGAGGGACAGGGGGCACAGATACGCAGTATTTT,CASSPRGTGGTDTQYF
TRBD1,TRBV5-1,NA,TRBJ2-7,TGCGCCAGCAGCTTGACCTCCGGGACAGGGGGCTACGAGCAGTACTTC,CASSLTSGTGGYEQYF
TRBD2,TRBV29-1,NA,TRBJ2-7,TGCAGCGTTTTCGGGAGGGAGAACTCCTACGAGCAGTACTTC,CSVFGRENSYEQYF
TRBD1,TRBV28,NA,TRBJ1-1,TGTGCCAGCCCCCCGCGACAGGGGGCCGGCACTGAAGCTTTCTTT,CASPPRQGAGTEAFF
NA,TRBV11-2,NA,TRBJ1-3,TGTGCCAGCAGCTTCGCGGGCTCTGGAAACACCATATATTTT,CASSFAGSGNTIYF
NA,TRBV5-6,NA,TRBJ1-5,TGTGCCAGCAGCTTGGGGGCAGGGGGCAATCAGCCCCAGCATTTT,CASSLGAGGNQPQHF
TRBD1,TRBV4-3,NA,TRBJ1-6,TGCGCCAGCAGCCCAGGGACAGGGAGTAATTCACCCCTCCACTTT,CASSPGTGSNSPLHF
TRBD2,TRBV6-2/TRBV6-3,NA,TRBJ2-7,TGTGCCAGCAGTTCCCTAGCGGGAGCTCATTACGAGCAGTACTTC,CASSSLAGAHYEQYF
TRBD1,TRBV7-8,NA,TRBJ1-2,TGTGCCAGCAGCCCAACGCCGGGACAGCCTAACTATGGCTACACCTTC,CASSPTPGQPNYGYTF
NA,TRBV18,NA,TRBJ2-3,TGTGCCAGCTCACCACTGCAGAGCACAGATACGCAGTATTTT,CASSPLQSTDTQYF
TRBD1,TRBV4-3,few,TRBJ1-3,TGCGCCAGCAGCCAAGAAAGAAACAGGGGGCTCTCCGGGGACACCATATATTTT,CASSQERNRGLSGDTIYF
TRBD1,TRBV10-3,once,TRBJ2-7,TGTGCCATCCGGGACAGGCTTTCCCCCTACGAGCAGTACTTC,CAIRDRLSPYEQYF
NA,TRBV25-1,NA,TRBJ1-2,TGTGCCAGCAGTGCCCGGACTTTAAGTGGCTACACCTTC,CASSARTLSGYTF